The sequence of this TCR beta chain was determined in a study of T cell responses to AZD1222 COVID-19 vaccine. Study-wide results and caveats: Following two doses of AZD1222, Spike-specific TCR breadth and depth rose.

In regard to this clone: Its target is not known.

The CDR3 sequence is 16 residues long. The junction had 5 bases not matched to a gene; V was cut back by 3 bases and J by 0 bases. From germline, CDR1 is SGHKS and CDR2 YYEKEE (reference sequence). Assay: immunoSEQ multiplex PCR; the TCRdb copy retains only in-frame clones and omits some. The profile shows about 100,000 clones, 84% of them singletons. The source material was peripheral blood, sampled on day 0 of AZD1222 vaccination. The sequence was obtained from an adult in good health. V gene TRBV5-5 combines with J gene TRBJ2-1, with 8 bases that match TRBD2. CDR3 residues: CASSSLAGSSYNEQFF. CDR3 DNA sequence: TGTGCCAGCAGCTCCTTAGCGGGGAGCTCCTACAATGAGCAGTTCTTC.